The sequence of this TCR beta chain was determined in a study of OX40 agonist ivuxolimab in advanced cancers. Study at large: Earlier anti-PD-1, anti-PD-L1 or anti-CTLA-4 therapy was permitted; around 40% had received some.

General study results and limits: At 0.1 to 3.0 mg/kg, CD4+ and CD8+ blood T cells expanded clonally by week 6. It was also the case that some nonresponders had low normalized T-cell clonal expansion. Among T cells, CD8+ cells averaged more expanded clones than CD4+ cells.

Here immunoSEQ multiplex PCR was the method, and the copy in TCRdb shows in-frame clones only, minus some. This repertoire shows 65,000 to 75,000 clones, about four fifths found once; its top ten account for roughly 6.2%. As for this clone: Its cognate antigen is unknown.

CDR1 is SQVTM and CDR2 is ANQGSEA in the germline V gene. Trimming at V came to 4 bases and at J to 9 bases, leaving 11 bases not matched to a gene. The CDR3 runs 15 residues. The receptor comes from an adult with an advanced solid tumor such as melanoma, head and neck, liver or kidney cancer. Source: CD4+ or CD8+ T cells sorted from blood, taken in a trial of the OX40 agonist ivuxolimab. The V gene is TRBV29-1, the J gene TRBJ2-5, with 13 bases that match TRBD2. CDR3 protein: CSVVFGTSGDWAQYF. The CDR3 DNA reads TGCAGCGTTGTTTTTGGGACTAGCGGGGATTGGGCCCAGTACTTC.